This T cell receptor (beta chain) was recovered during a study of T cells expressing NK-cell markers. Background on the study: HCMV serostatus: seven of eight sequenced donors positive, one negative. Broader study findings: Dominant NKG2C+ clonotype frequencies of about 1.0-8% of CD8+ T cells were measured in 5 or 6 donors. These clonotypes additionally ranked first within the CD3+CD56-NKG2C+ fraction of a few donors.

On this clonotype itself: Its antigen is not known.

From its re-call of the 5' RACE reads, TCRdb lists each CDR3 protein once, without DNA. The ten top clones account for 0.39%, within a sample of a few hundred thousand distinct CDR3 sequences. The CDR3 sequence is 14 residues long. The clonotype was recovered from a young man in good health. Sequenced: blood T cells: a sorted CD56 or NKG2C T cell subset, CD4+ or CD8+ T cells, or bulk PBMC T cells (not recorded which). This rearrangement joins TRBV12-3 or TRBV12-4 to TRBJ2-3. This CDR3 reads CASSRSPSTDTQYF.